The present TCR beta chain was sequenced within a study of T cells after yellow fever vaccination. TCRdb passed the 5' RACE reads through MiXCR, listing each CDR3 protein once. The sample lists some 350,000 distinct CDR3 sequences, around 10% occurring once. The sequencing used PBMCs, collected on the day of the first yellow fever vaccination. This sequence originates from a man between 18 and 29 years old who received the YFV17D yellow fever vaccine.

As DNA, the CDR3 is TGTGCCAGCACCTCCCTACTCAATGAGCAGTTCTTC. Translated, it gives CASTSLLNEQFF. The chain employs TRBV7-2 and TRBJ2-1; D unresolved. CDR3 size: 12 residues. Per germline, CDR1 SGHTA and CDR2 FQGNSA. V gave up 7 bases and J gave up 6 bases, with 10 bases separating them.